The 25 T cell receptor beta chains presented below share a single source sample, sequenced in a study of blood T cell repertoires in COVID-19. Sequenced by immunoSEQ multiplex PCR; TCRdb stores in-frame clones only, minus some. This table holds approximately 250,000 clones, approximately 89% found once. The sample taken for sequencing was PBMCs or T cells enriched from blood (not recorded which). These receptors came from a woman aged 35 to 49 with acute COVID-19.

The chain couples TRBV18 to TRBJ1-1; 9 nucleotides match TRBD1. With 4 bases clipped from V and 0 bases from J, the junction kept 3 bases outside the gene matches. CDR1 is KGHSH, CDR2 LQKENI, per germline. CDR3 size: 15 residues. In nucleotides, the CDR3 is TGTGCCAGCTCACAAGGACAGGGGATGAACACTGAAGCTTTCTTT. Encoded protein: CASSQGQGMNTEAFF.

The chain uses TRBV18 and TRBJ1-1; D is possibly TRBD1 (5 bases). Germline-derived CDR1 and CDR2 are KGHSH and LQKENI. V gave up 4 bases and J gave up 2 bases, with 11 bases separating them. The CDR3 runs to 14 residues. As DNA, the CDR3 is TGTGCCAGCTCACAAGATGGGGCAAACACTGAAGCTTTCTTT. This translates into CASSQDGANTEAFF. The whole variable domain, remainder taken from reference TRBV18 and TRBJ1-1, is NAGVMQNPRHLVRRRGQEARLRCSPMKGHSHVYWYRQLPEEGLKFMVYLQKENIIDESGMPKERFSAEFPKEGPSILRIQQVVRGDSAAYFCASSQDGANTEAFFGQGTRLTVV.

CDR3: CASSQGQGNTEAFF. DNA of the CDR3: TGTGCCAGCAGCCAGGGACAGGGGAACACTGAAGCTTTCTTT. The chain joins TRBV3-1 (or the pseudogene TRBV3-2) to TRBJ1-1; TRBD1 matches at 9 bases. This CDR3 contains 14 residues. From germline, CDR1 is LGHDT and CDR2 YNNKEL (reference sequence). The V segment lost 3 bases and the J segment 1 base; nucleotides outside the gene matches: 0.

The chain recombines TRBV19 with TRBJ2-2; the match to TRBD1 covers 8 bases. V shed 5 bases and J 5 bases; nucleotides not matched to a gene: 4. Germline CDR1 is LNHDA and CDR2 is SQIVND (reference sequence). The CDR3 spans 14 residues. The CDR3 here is CASSPQGATGELFF. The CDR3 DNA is TGTGCCAGTAGTCCCCAGGGGGCTACCGGGGAGCTGTTTTTT.

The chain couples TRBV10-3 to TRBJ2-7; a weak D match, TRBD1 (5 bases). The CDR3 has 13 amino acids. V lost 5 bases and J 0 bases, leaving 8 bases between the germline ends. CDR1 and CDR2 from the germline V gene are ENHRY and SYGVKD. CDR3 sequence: CAISPTDSYEQYV. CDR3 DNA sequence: TGTGCCATCAGTCCGACAGACTCCTACGAGCAGTACGTC.

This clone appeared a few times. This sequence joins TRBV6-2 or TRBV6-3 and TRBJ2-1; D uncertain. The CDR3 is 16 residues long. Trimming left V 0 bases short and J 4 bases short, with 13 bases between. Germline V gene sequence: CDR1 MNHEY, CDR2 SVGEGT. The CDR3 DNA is TGTGCCAGCAGTTACTCGAAGACGGAGCTGTACAATGAGCAGTTCTTC. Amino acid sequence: CASSYSKTELYNEQFF.

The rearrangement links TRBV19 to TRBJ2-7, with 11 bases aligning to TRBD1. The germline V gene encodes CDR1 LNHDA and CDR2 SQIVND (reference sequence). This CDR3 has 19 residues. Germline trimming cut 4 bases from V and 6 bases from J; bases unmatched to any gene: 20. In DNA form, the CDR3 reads TGTGCCAGTAGTACCTCGGTCCTAGGGGGACAGGGGGTAACTAGCGAGCAGTACTTC. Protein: CASSTSVLGGQGVTSEQYF.

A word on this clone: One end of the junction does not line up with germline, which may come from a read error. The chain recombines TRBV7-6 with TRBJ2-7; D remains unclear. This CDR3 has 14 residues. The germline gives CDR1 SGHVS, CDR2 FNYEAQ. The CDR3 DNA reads TGTGCCAGCAGCTTAGACCGGCGGTCCTTCGAGCAGTACTTC. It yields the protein CASSLDRRSFEQYF.

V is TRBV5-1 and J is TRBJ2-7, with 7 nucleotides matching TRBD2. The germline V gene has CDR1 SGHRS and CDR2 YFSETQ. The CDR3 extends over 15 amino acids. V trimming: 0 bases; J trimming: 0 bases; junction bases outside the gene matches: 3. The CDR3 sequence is CASSLDGLDSYEQYF. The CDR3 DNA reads TGCGCCAGCAGCTTGGACGGACTAGACTCCTACGAGCAGTACTTC.

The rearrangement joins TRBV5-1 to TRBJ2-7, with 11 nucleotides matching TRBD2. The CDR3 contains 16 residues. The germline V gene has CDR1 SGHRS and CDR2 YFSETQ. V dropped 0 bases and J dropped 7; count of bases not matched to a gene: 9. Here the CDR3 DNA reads TGCGCCAGCAGCTTGGGTCTAGCGGGAGGATTGGGGGAGCAGTACGTC. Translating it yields CASSLGLAGGLGEQYV.

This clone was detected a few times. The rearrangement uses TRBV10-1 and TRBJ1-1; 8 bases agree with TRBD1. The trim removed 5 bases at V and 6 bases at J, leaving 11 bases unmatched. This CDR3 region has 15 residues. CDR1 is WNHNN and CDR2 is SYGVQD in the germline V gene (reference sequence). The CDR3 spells CASSPLQGGTSEAFF. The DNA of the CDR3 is TGCGCCAGCAGTCCTCTACAGGGGGGAACTTCTGAAGCTTTCTTT.

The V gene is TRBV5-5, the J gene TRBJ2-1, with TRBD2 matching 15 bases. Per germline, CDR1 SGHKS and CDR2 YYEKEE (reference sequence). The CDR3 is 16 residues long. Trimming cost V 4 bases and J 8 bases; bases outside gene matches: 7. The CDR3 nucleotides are TGTGCCAGCAGCCCCCGGACTAGCGGGAGGGTCTATGAGCAGTTCTTC. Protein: CASSPRTSGRVYEQFF.

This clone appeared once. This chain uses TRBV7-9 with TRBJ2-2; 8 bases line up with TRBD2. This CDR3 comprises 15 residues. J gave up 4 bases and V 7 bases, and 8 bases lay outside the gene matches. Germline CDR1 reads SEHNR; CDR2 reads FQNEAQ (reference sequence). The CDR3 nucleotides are TGTGCCAGCATAACCGGGACTAGGGGCACCGGGGAGCTGTTTTTT. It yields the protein CASITGTRGTGELFF.

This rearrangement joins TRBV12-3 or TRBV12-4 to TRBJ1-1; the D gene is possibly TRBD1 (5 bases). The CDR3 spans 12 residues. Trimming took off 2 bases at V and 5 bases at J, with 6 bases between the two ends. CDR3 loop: CASSLKGTEAFF. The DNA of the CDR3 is TGTGCCAGCAGTTTAAAGGGGACTGAAGCTTTCTTT.

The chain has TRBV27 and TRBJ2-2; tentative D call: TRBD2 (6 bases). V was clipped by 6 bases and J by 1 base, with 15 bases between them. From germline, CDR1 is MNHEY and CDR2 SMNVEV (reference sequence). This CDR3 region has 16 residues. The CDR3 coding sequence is TGTGCCAGCAGACTCATAGCGGACTTGAACACCGGGGAGCTGTTTTTT. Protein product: CASRLIADLNTGELFF.

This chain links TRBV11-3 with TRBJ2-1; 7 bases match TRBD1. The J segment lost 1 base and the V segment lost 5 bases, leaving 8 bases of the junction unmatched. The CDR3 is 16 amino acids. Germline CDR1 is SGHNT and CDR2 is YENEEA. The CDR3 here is CASSAQQGISYNEQFF. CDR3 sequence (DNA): TGTGCCAGCAGCGCACAACAGGGGATTTCCTACAATGAGCAGTTCTTC.

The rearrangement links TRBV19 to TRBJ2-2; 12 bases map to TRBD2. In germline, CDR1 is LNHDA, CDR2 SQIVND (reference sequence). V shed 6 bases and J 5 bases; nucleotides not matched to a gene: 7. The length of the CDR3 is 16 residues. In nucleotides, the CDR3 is TGTGCCAGTAGATCTAGCGGGAGGGCCCTAACCGGGGAGCTGTTTTTT. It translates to CASRSSGRALTGELFF.

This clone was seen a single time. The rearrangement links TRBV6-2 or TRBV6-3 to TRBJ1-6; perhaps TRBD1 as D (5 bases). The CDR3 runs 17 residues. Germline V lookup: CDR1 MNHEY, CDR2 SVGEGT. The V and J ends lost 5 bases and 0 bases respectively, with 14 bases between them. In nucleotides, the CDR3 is TGTGCCAGCAGTCCCGGGGAGGGACGCTCCTATAATTCACCCCTCCACTTT. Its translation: CASSPGEGRSYNSPLHF.

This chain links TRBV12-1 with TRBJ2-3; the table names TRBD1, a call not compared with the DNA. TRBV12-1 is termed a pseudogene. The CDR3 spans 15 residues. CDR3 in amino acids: CASSFLGTATDTQYF. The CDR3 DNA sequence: TGTGCCAGCAGCTTTTTGGGGACAGCCACAGATACGCAGTATTTT.

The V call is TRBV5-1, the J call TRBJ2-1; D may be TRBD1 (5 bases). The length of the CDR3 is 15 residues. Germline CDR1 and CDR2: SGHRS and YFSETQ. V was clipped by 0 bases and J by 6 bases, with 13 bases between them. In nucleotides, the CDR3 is TGCGCCAGCAGCTTGGAACAGGTCCCTCTCAATGAGCAGTTCTTC. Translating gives CASSLEQVPLNEQFF.

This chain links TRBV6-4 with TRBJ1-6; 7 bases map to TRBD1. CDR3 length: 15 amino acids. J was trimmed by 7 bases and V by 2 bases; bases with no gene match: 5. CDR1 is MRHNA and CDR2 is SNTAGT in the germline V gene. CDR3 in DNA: TGTGCCAGCAGTGACCGACAGGGTGGGAATTCACCCCTCCACTTT. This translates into CASSDRQGGNSPLHF.

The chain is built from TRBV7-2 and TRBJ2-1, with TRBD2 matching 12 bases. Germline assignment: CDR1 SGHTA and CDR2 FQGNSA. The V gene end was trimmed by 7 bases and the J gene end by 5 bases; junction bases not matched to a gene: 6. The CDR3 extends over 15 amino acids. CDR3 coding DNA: TGTGCCAGCATCCCTCGGACTAGCGGGAACAATGAGCAGTTCTTC. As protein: CASIPRTSGNNEQFF.

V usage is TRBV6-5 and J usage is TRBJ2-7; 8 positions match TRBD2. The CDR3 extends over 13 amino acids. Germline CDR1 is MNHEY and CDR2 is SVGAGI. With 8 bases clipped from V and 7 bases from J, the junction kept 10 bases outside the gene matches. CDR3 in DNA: TGTGCCAGCCGGCGGTCAGCGGGGGTTGAGCAGTACTTC. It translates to CASRRSAGVEQYF.

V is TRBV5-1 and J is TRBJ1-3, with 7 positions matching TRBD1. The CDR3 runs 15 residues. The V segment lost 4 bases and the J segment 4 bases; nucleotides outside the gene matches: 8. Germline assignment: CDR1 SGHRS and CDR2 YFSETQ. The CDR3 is CASSAQGTGGNTIYF. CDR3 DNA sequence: TGCGCCAGCAGCGCACAGGGGACCGGAGGAAACACCATATATTTT. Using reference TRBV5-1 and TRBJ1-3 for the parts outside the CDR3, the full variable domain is KAGVTQTPRYLIKTRGQQVTLSCSPISGHRSVSWYQQTPGQGLQFLFEYFSETQRNKGNFPGRFSGRQFSNSRSEMNVSTLELGDSALYLCASSAQGTGGNTIYFGEGSWLTVV.

The CDR3 region is CASSVDHRGYGYTF. The CDR3 bases are TGTGCCAGCAGCGTAGATCACAGGGGGTATGGCTACACCTTC. The chain carries TRBV9 and TRBJ1-2; 8 bases line up with TRBD1. Germline V gene sequence: CDR1 SGDLS, CDR2 YYNGEE. V lost 0 bases to trimming and J lost 5 bases; unmatched junction nucleotides: 3. This CDR3 is built from 14 residues. The complete variable domain, with remaining parts taken from reference TRBV9 and TRBJ1-2, reads DSGVTQTPKHLITATGQRVTLRCSPRSGDLSVYWYQQSLDQGLQFLIQYYNGEERAKGNILERFSAQQFPDLHSELNLSSLELGDSALYFCASSVDHRGYGYTFGSGTRLTVV.